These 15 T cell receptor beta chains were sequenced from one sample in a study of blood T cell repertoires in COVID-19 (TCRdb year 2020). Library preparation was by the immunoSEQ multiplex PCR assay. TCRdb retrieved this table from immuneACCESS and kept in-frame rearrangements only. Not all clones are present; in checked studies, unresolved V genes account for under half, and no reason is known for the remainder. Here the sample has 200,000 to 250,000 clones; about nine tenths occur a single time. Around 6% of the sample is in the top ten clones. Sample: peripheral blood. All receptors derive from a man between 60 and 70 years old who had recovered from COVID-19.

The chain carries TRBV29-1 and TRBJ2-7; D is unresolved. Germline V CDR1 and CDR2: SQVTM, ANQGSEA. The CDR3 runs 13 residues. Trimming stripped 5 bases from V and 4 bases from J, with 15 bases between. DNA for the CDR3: TGCAGCGTTCTGACTCACCCTACGTACGAGCAGTACTTC. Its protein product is CSVLTHPTYEQYF.

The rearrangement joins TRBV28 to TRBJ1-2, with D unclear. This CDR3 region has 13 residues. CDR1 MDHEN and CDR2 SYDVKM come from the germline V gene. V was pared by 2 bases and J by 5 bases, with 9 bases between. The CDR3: CASSLGSWYGYTF. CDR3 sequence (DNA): TGTGCCAGCAGTTTAGGGAGTTGGTATGGCTACACCTTC.

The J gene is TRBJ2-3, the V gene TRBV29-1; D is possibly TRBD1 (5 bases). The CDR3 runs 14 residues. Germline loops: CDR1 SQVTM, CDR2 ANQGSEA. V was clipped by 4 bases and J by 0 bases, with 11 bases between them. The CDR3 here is CSVGNGASTDTQYF. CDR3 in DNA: TGCAGCGTTGGGAATGGGGCTAGCACAGATACGCAGTATTTT.

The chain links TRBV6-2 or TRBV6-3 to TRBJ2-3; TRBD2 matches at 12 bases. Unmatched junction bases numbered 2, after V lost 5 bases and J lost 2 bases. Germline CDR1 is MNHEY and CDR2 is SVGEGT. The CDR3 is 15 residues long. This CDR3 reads CASSGLAGYTDTQYF. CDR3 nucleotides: TGTGCCAGCAGTGGACTAGCGGGGTACACAGATACGCAGTATTTT.

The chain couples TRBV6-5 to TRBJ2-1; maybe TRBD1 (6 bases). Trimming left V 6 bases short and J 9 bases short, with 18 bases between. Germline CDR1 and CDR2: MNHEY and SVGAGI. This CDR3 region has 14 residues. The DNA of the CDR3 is TGTGCCAGCAGACAGGGTTTTTCCCAAGGTGAGCAGTTCTTC. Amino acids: CASRQGFSQGEQFF.

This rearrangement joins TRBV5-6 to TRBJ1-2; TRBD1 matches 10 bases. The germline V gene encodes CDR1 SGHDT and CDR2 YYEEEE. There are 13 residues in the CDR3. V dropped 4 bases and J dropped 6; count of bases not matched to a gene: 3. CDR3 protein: CASSPTGGNGYTF. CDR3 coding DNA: TGTGCCAGCAGCCCGACAGGGGGCAATGGCTACACCTTC. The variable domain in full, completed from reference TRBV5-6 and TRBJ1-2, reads DAGVTQSPTHLIKTRGQQVTLRCSPKSGHDTVSWYQQALGQGPQFIFQYYEEEERQRGNFPDRFSGHQFPNYSSELNVNALLLGDSALYLCASSPTGGNGYTFGSGTRLTVV.

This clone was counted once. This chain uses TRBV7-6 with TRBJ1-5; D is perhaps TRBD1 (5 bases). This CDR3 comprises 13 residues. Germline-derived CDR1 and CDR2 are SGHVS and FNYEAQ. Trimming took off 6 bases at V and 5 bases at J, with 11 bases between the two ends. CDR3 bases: TGTGCCAGCAGTTGGTCCAGGGATCAGCCCCAGCATTTT. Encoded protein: CASSWSRDQPQHF. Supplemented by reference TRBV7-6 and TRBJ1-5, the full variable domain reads GAGVSQSPRYKVTKRGQDVALRCDPISGHVSLYWYRQALGQGPEFLTYFNYEAQQDKSGLPNDRFSAERPEGSISTLTIQRTEQRDSAMYRCASSWSRDQPQHFGDGTRLSIL.

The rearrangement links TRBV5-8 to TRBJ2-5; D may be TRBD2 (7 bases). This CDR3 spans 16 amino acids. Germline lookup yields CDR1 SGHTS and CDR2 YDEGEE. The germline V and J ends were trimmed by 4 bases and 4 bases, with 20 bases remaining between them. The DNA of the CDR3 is TGTGCCAGCAGCACCCAGAGGGGGGGGACGGCAGAGACCCAGTACTTC. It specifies CASSTQRGGTAETQYF.

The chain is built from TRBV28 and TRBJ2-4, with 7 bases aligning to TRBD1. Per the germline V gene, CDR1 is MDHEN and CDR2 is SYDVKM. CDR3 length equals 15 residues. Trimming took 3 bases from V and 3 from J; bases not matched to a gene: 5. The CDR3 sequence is CASSFTQGSKNIQYF. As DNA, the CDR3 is TGTGCCAGCAGTTTCACACAGGGGAGCAAAAACATTCAGTACTTC.

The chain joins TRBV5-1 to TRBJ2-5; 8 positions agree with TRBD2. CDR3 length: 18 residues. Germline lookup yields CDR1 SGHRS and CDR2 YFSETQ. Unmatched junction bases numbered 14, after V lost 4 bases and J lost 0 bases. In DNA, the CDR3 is TGCGCCAGCAGCCTCGGAGGGTTTAGCGGGGCATACCAAGAGACCCAGTACTTC. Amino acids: CASSLGGFSGAYQETQYF. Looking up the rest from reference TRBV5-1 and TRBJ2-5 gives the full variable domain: KAGVTQTPRYLIKTRGQQVTLSCSPISGHRSVSWYQQTPGQGLQFLFEYFSETQRNKGNFPGRFSGRQFSNSRSEMNVSTLELGDSALYLCASSLGGFSGAYQETQYFGPGTRLLVL.

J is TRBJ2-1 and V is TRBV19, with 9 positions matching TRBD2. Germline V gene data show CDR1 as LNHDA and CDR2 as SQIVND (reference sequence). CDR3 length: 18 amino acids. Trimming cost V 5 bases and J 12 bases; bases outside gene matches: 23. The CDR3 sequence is CASSPRVGLVAGAGGQFF. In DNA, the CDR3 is TGTGCCAGTAGTCCCAGGGTGGGCCTGGTAGCGGGAGCCGGCGGGCAGTTCTTC.

In DNA, the CDR3 is TGCGCCAGCAGCCTACAGCGGGGGGACACAGATACGCAGTATTTT. This gives the protein CASSLQRGDTDTQYF. The chain has TRBV5-1 and TRBJ2-3, with 9 bases identical to TRBD2. This CDR3 is built from 15 residues. Germline values: CDR1 SGHRS, CDR2 YFSETQ. The trim removed 4 bases at V and 2 bases at J, leaving 5 bases unmatched.

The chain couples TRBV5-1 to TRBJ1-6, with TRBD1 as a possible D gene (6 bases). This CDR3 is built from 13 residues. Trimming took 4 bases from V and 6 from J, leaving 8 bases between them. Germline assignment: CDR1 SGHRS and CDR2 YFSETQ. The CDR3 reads CASSVDSNSPLHF. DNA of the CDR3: TGCGCCAGCAGCGTGGACAGTAATTCACCCCTCCACTTT. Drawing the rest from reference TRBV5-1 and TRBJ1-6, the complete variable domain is KAGVTQTPRYLIKTRGQQVTLSCSPISGHRSVSWYQQTPGQGLQFLFEYFSETQRNKGNFPGRFSGRQFSNSRSEMNVSTLELGDSALYLCASSVDSNSPLHFGNGTRLTVT.

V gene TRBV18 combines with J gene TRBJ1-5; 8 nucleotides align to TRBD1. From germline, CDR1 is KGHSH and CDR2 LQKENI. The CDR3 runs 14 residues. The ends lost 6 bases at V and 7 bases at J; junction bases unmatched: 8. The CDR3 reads CASSRDRGLQPQHF. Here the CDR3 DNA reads TGTGCCAGCTCCCGTGACAGGGGCCTCCAGCCCCAGCATTTT.

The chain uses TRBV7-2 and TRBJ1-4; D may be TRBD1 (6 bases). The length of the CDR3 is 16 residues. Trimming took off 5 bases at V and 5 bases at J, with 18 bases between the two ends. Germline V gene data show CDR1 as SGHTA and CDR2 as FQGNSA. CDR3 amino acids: CASSPTTGSENEKLFF. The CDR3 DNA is TGTGCCAGCAGCCCAACCACAGGGTCAGAGAATGAAAAACTGTTTTTT.